This is a list of T cell receptor beta chains from one sample in a study of blood T cells in healthy people across ages. TCRdb passed the 5' RACE reads through MiXCR, listing each CDR3 protein once. The repertoire has about 500,000 distinct CDR3 sequences, 24% of them found once; the top ten carry 8.7%. These same data were also listed under a study on T cells of mothers and their children.

Sequencing was performed on blood. Receptors originate from a boy younger than 18 in good health. The conserved cysteine and the conserved F or W are not part of the CDR3 here. D genes are given only for firm matches.

TRBJ2-5 TRBD2 TRBV11-2 ASSRTSGGRETQY
TRBJ2-3 TRBD1 TRBV7-9 ASSFDLPNRGTDTQY
TRBJ2-7 - TRBV7-2 ASSLESRTNAYEQY
TRBJ1-4 - TRBV29-1 SAGEPNEKLF
TRBJ1-3 TRBD1 TRBV28 ASRGQGLGNTIY
TRBJ2-5 TRBD1 TRBV7-9 ASSPLRDRQETQY
TRBJ2-3 - TRBV30 AWSVNERTDTQY
TRBJ1-5 - TRBV5-1 ASSLDSRNQPQH
TRBJ2-7 - TRBV7-8 ASSLGARRSYEQY
TRBJ2-5 TRBD1 TRBV28 ASRLQGAETQY
TRBJ1-2 - TRBV9 ASSESSGSLNYGYT
- - TRBV6-1 AIHPTGLTYEQY
TRBJ2-5 TRBD2 TRBV4-2 ASSLGLAGAWETQY
TRBJ1-1 - TRBV25-1 ASSGRDGVMNTEAF
TRBJ2-6 - TRBV6-1 ASRVVTRSSGANVLT
TRBJ2-5 - TRBV5-5 ASMLETGRQTQY
TRBJ1-5 - TRBV10-3 AISESFVQGTYSNQPQH
TRBJ1-1 - TRBV25-1 ASSLRVSGTEAF
TRBJ2-1 TRBD1 TRBV5-6 ASSPGQGWYNEQF
TRBJ2-3 - TRBV28 ASSTFGAGSTDTQY
- - TRBV4-3 ASSQVFNPTYEQY
TRBJ2-3 - TRBV7-9 ASSRPDSTDTQY
TRBJ2-1 TRBD2 TRBV20-1 SARVRAGANYNEQF
TRBJ2-1 TRBD2 TRBV6-1 AAKIAGGLNEQF
TRBJ1-2 - TRBV18 ASSPGPNDGYT
TRBJ2-7 TRBD2 TRBV3-1 ASSLLAGSGYEQY
TRBJ2-1 - TRBV7-6 ASSSGSYKQF
TRBJ1-1 - TRBV7-6 ASSAPWGVNTEAF
TRBJ2-7 - TRBV7-2 ASSPQQGGLNEQY
TRBJ2-5 - TRBV6-6 ASSYSTLTQTQY
TRBJ2-1 - TRBV7-2 ASSSPNLNEQF
TRBJ1-1 - TRBV7-8 ASSLAPPTEAF
TRBJ2-1 TRBD2 TRBV20-1 SARVGTSSYNEQF
TRBJ2-7 - TRBV28 ASSSQGTPTYEQY
TRBJ2-3 - TRBV7-9 ASSHRARDTQY